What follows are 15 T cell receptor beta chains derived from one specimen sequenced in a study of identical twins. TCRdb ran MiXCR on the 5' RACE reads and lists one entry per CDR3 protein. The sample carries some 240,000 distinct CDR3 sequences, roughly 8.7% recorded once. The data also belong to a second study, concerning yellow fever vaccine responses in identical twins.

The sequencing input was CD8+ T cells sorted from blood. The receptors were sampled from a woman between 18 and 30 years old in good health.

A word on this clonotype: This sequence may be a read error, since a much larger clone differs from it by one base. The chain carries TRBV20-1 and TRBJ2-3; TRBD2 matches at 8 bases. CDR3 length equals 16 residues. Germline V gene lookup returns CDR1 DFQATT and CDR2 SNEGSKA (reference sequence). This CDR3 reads CCARDIQRGPADTQYF. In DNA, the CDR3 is TGCTGTGCTAGAGATATCCAGCGGGGGCCTGCGGATACGCAGTATTTT.

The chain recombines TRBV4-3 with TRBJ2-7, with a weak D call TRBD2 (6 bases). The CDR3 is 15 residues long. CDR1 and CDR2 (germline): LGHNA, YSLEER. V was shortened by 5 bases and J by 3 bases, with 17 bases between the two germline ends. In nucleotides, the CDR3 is TGCGCCAGCAGCGGCCGACTAGACCCCCTCTACGAGCAGTACTTC. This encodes CASSGRLDPLYEQYF.

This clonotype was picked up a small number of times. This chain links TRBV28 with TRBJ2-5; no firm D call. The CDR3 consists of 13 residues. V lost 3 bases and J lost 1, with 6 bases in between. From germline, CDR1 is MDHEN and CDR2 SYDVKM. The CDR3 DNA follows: TGTGCCAGCAGTTTTCGTTTCCAAGAGACCCAGTACTTC. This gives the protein CASSFRFQETQYF.

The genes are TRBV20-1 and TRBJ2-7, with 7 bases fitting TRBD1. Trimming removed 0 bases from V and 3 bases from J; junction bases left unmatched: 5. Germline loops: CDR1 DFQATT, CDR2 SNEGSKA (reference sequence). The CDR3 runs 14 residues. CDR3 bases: TGCAGTGCTAGAGATCAACAGGGGTACTACGAGCAGTACTTC. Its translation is CSARDQQGYYEQYF.

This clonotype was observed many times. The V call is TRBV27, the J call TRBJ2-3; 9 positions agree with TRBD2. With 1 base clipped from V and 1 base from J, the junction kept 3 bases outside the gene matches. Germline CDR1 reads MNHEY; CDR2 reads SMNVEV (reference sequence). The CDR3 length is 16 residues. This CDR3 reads CASSLFGGGGTDTQYF. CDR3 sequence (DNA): TGTGCCAGCAGTTTATTTGGCGGGGGGGGCACAGATACGCAGTATTTT.

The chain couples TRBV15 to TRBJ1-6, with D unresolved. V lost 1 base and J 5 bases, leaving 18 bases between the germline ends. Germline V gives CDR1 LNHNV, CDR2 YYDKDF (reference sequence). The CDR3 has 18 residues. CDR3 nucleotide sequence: TGTGCCACCAGCAGAGTCCCGACTGGAACGGATCATAATTCACCCCTCCACTTT. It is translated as CATSRVPTGTDHNSPLHF.

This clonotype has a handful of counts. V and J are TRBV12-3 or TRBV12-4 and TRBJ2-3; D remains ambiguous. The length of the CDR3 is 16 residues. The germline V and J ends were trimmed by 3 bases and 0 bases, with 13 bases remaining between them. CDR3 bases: TGTGCCAGCAGTTTTTCCCAGTTTGCTAGCACAGATACGCAGTATTTT. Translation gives CASSFSQFASTDTQYF.

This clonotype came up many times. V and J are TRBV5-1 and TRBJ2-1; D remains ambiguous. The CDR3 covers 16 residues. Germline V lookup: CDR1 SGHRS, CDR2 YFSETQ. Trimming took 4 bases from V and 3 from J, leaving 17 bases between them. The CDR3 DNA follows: TGCGCCAGCAGCCCGGGTAGGGAAGATTACTACAATGAGCAGTTCTTC. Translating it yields CASSPGREDYYNEQFF. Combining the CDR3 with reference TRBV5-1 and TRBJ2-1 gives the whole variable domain KAGVTQTPRYLIKTRGQQVTLSCSPISGHRSVSWYQQTPGQGLQFLFEYFSETQRNKGNFPGRFSGRQFSNSRSEMNVSTLELGDSALYLCASSPGREDYYNEQFFGPGTRLTVL.

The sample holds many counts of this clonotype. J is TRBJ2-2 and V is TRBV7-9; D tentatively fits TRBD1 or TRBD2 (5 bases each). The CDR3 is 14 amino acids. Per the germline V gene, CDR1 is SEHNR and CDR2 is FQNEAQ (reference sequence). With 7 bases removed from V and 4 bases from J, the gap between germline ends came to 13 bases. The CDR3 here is CASTEGDVTGELFF. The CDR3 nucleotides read TGTGCCAGCACGGAAGGGGACGTCACCGGGGAGCTGTTTTTT.

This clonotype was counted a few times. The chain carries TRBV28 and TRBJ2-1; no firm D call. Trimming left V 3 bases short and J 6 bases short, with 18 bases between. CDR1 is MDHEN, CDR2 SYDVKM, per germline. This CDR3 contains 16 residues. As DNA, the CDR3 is TGTGCCAGCAGTTTGTCGGTCCGGCAGCTACTCAATGAGCAGTTCTTC. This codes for CASSLSVRQLLNEQFF. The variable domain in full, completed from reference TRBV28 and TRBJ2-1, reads DVKVTQSSRYLVKRTGEKVFLECVQDMDHENMFWYRQDPGLGLRLIYFSYDVKMKEKGDIPEGYSVSREKKERFSLILESASTNQTSMYLCASSLSVRQLLNEQFFGPGTRLTVL.

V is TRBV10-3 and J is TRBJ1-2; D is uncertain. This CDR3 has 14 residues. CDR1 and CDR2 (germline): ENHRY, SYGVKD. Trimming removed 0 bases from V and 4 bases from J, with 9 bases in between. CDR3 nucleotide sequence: TGTGCCATCAGTGAGTCCCCTGAACTCTATGGCTACACCTTC. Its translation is CAISESPELYGYTF.

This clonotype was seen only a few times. For the CDR3, the DNA is TGTGCCAGCACCTCGGGGGTCTCCTACAATGAGCAGTTCTTC. This codes for CASTSGVSYNEQFF. The gene calls are TRBV7-2 and TRBJ2-1; a possible D gene is TRBD2 (6 bases). Germline loops: CDR1 SGHTA, CDR2 FQGNSA. CDR3 length: 14 amino acids. Trimming stripped 7 bases from V and 0 bases from J, with 10 bases between.

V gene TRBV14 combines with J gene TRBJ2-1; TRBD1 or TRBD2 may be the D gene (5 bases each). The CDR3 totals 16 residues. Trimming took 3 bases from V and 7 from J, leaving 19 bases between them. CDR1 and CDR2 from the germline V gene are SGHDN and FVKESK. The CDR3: CASSQTGATSGNEQFF. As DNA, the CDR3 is TGTGCCAGCAGCCAGACCGGGGCTACCTCGGGTAATGAGCAGTTCTTC.

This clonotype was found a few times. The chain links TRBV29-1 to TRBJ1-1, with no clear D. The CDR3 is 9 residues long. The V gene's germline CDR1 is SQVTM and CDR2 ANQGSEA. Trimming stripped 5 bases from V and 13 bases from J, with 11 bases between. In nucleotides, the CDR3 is TGCAGCGTTCCCCAAAGGGTTTTCTTT. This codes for CSVPQRVFF.

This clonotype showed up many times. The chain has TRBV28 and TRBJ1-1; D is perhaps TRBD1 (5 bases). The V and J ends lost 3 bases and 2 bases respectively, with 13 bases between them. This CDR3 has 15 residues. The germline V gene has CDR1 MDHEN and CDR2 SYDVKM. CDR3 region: CASSFWGLDNTEAFF. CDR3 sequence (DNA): TGTGCCAGCAGTTTTTGGGGACTCGATAACACTGAAGCTTTCTTT.